The clone carrying this T cell receptor beta chain was counted only a few times. The antigen is not known. With 5 bases clipped from V and 1 base from J, the junction kept 4 bases outside the gene matches. Germline assignment: CDR1 SGHRS and CDR2 YFSETQ. The CDR3 runs to 15 residues. TCRbeta libraries were built with three rounds of nested PCR, modified from ARM-PCR. MiXCR was run by TCRdb on the multiplex PCR reads, yielding one entry per CDR3 protein. The data hold tens of thousands of distinct CDR3 sequences, with around 70% observed a single time. The sample originates from a study of tumor and adjacent non-tumor tissue in lung cancer. Overall study context: Aged roughly 30 to 85 years, patients included 10 men and 5 women with stage I to III disease.

No cell sorting was done before RNA was extracted from the tissue. Whole-study findings and limits: Normal lung showed higher cumulative top 100 clone frequency than tumor.

The V gene is TRBV5-1, the J gene TRBJ2-7; TRBD2 aligns across 12 bases. Sample: lung tumor tissue. This sequence originates from a woman between 70 and 85 years old with non-small cell lung cancer. The CDR3 DNA reads TGCGCCAGCAGTTCCGGGACTAGCGGGTCCTACGAGCAGTACTTC. Protein: CASSSGTSGSYEQYF.